This T cell receptor beta chain was retrieved from a study of cytomegalovirus exposure and HLA in healthy donors. Primers included in the PCR were 60 Vbeta and 13 Jbeta primers. Repertoires were generated with immunoSEQ multiplex PCR, while TCRdb's copy carries only in-frame clones and drops some. The sample includes some 81,000 clones, over 65% of them seen just once. V dropped 5 bases and J dropped 4 bases, with 20 bases sitting between them. The germline gives CDR1 MNHEY, CDR2 SMNVEV (reference sequence). This CDR3 comprises 16 residues. This clone was picked up a small number of times. Its specificity is unknown. Study-level results: Researchers counted about 150 TCR beta chains as cytomegalovirus-associated. Several top significant clusters appeared, in a later analysis, to be linked to common viral pathogens. Many donors carried some public TCRs, although rarity characterized most TCR sequences. What a later analysis reportedly showed was that an Asian-associated ancestry cluster had fewer N-insertions than the roughly 670-donor mean.

The sample comprised PBMCs. This TCR derives from a middle-aged woman in good health and CMV-seropositive. The chain uses TRBV27 and TRBJ1-1, with D possibly matching TRBD1 (5 bases). The CDR3 DNA sequence: TGTGCCAGCAGTCCTAAAACGGGTGTCGGGGGCACTGAAGCTTTCTTT. This codes for CASSPKTGVGGTEAFF.